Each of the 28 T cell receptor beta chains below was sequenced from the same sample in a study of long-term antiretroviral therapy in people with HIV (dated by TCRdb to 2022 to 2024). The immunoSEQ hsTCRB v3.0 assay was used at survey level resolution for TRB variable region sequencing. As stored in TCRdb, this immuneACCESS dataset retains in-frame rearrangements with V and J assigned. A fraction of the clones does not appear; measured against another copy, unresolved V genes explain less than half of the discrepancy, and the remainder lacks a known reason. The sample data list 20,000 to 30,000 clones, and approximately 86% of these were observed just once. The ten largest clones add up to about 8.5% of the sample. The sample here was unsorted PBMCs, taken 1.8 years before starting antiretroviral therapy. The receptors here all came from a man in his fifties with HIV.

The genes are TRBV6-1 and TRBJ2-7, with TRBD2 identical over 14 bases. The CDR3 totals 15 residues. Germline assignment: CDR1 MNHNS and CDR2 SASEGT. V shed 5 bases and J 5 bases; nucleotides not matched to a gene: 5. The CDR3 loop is CASSRGLAGDNEQYF. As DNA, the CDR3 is TGTGCCAGCAGTCGGGGACTAGCGGGAGACAACGAGCAGTACTTC.

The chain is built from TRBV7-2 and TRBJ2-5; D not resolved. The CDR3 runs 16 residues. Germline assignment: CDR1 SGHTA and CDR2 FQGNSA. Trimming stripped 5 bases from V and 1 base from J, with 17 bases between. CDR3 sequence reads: CASSRVSTATQETQYF. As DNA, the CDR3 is TGTGCCAGCAGCCGCGTATCTACAGCTACCCAAGAGACCCAGTACTTC.

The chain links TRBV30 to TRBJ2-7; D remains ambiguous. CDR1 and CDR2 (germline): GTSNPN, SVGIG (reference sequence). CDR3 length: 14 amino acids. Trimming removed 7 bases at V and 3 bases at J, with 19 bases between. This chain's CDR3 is CAFSRLGNLYEQYF. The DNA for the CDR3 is TGTGCCTTTTCACGACTTGGCAACCTCTACGAGCAGTACTTC.

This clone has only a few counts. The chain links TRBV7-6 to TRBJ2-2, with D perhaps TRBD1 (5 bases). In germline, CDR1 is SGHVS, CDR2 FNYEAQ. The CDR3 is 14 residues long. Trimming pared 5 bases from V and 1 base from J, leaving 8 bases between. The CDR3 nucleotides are TGTGCCAGCAGCCAAGGACAGAACACCGGGGAGCTGTTTTTT. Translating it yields CASSQGQNTGELFF.

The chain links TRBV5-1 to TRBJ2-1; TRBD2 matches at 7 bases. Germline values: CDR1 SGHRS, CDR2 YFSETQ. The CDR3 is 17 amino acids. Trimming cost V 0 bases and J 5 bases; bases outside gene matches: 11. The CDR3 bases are TGCGCCAGCAGCTTGGCAGCGGGGACTACCTTAAACAATGAGCAGTTCTTC. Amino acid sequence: CASSLAAGTTLNNEQFF.

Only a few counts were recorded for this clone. The CDR3 region has the DNA TGTGCCAGCAGTGTGCCTAGCGGGAGTTTCGATACGCAGTATTTT. Its protein is CASSVPSGSFDTQYF. The V and J genes are TRBV6-1 and TRBJ2-3; 10 positions match TRBD2. Unmatched junction bases numbered 7, after V lost 4 bases and J lost 6 bases. This CDR3 spans 15 amino acids. In germline, CDR1 is MNHNS, CDR2 SASEGT.

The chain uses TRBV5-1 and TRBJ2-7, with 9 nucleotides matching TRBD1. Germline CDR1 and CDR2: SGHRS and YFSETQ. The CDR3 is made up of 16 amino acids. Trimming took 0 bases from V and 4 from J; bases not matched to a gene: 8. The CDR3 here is CASSLGFRQGVYEQYF. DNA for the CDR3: TGCGCCAGCAGCTTGGGCTTTAGACAGGGGGTTTACGAGCAGTACTTC.

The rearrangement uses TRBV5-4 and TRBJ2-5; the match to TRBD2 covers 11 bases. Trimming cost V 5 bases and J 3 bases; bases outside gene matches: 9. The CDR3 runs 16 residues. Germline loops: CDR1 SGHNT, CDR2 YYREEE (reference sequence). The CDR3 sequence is CASRPGGGLAEETQYF. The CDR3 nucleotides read TGTGCCAGCAGGCCCGGGGGGGGACTAGCGGAAGAGACCCAGTACTTC.

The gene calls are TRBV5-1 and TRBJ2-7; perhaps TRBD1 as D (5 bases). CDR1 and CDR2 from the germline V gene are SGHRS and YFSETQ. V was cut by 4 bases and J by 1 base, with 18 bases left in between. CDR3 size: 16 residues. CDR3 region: CASSRGGPGPSYEQYF. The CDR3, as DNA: TGCGCCAGCAGCCGAGGCGGTCCAGGGCCTTCCTACGAGCAGTACTTC.

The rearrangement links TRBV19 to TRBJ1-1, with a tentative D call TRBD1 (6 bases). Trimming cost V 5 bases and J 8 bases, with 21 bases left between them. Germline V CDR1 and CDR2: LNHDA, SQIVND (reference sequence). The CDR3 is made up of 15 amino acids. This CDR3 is CASSFNRAVNGEAFF. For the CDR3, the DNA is TGTGCCAGTAGTTTTAACAGGGCAGTGAACGGGGAAGCTTTCTTT.

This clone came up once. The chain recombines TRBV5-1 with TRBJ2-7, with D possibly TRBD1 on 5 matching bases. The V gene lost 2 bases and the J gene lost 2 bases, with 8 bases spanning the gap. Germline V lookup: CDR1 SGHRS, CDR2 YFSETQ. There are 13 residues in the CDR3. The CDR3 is CASSLDSTYEQYF. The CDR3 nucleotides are TGCGCCAGCAGCTTAGACAGCACCTACGAGCAGTACTTC. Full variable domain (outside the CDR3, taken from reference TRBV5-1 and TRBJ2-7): KAGVTQTPRYLIKTRGQQVTLSCSPISGHRSVSWYQQTPGQGLQFLFEYFSETQRNKGNFPGRFSGRQFSNSRSEMNVSTLELGDSALYLCASSLDSTYEQYFGPGTRLTVT.

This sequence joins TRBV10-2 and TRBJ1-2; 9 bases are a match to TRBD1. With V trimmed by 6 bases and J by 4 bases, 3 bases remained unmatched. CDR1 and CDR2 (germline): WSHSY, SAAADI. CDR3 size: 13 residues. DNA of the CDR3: TGCGCCAGCAGCGGACAGGGGTCCTATGGCTACACCTTC. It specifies CASSGQGSYGYTF.

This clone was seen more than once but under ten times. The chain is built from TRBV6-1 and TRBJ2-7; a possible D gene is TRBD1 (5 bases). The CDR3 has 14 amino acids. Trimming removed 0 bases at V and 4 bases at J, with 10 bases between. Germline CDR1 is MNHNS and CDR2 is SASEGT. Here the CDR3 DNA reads TGTGCCAGCAGTGAAGCGAGTAGGGGATACGAGCAGTACTTC. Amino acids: CASSEASRGYEQYF.

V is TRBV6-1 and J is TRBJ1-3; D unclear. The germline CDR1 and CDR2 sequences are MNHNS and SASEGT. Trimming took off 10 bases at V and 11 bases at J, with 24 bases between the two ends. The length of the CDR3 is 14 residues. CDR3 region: CATSPQDGRIAIYF. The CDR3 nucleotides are TGTGCCACATCCCCGCAGGACGGAAGGATCGCCATATATTTT.

In DNA, the CDR3 is TGTGCCAGCAGCTTAGAAGACTGGTCCGGGGCCAACGTCCTGACTTTC. It is translated as CASSLEDWSGANVLTF. The chain recombines TRBV11-1 with TRBJ2-6; no clear D. Trimming shortened V by 1 base and J by 4 bases, and 11 bases separated the two germline ends. The CDR3 loop spans 16 amino acids. Germline V lookup: CDR1 SGHAT, CDR2 FQDESV (reference sequence).

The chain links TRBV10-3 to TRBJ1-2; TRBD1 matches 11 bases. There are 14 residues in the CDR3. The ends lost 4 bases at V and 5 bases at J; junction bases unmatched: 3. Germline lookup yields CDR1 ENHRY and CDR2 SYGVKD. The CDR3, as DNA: TGTGCCATCAGTGGTGGACAGGGGGCTTATGGCTACACCTTC. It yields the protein CAISGGQGAYGYTF.

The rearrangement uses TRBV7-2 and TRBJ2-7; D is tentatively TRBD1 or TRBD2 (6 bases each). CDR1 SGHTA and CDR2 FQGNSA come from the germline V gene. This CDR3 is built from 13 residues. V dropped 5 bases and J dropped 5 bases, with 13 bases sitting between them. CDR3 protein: CASSRGRGDEQYF. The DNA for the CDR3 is TGTGCCAGCAGCCGGGGGCGAGGGGACGAGCAGTACTTC.

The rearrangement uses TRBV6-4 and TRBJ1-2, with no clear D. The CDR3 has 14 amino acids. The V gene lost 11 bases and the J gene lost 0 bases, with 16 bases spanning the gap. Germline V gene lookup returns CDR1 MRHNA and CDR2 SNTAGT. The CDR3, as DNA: TGTGCCCTGACAAAGGTCGTAGCTAACTATGGCTACACCTTC. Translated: CALTKVVANYGYTF.

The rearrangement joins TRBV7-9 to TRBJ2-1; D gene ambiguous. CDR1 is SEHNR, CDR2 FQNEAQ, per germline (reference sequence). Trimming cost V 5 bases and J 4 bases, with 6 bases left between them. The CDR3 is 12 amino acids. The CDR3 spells CASSQEYNEQFF. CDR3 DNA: TGTGCCAGCAGCCAAGAATACAATGAGCAGTTCTTC. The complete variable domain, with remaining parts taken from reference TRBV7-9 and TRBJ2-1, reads DTGVSQNPRHKITKRGQNVTFRCDPISEHNRLYWYRQTLGQGPEFLTYFQNEAQLEKSRLLSDRFSAERPKGSFSTLEIQRTEQGDSAMYLCASSQEYNEQFFGPGTRLTVL.

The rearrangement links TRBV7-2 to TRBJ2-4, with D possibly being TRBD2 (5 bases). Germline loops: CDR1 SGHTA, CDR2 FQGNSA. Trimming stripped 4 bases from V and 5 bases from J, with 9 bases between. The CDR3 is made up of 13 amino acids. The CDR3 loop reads CASSYRGQNIQYF. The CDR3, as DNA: TGTGCCAGCAGCTACCGGGGTCAAAACATTCAGTACTTC.

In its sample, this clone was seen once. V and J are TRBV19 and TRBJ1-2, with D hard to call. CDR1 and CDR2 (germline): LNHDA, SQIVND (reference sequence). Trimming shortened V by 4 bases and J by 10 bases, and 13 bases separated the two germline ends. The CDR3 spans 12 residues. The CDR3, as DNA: TGTGCCAGTAGTAGACGGAGTAGTGTCTACACCTTC. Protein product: CASSRRSSVYTF.

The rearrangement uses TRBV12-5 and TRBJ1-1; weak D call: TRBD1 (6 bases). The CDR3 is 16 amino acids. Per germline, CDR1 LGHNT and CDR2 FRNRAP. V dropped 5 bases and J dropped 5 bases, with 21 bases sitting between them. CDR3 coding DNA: TGTGCTAGTGGTCCGGACCCTGGGGGGGCGCGAACTGAAGCTTTCTTT. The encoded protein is CASGPDPGGARTEAFF.

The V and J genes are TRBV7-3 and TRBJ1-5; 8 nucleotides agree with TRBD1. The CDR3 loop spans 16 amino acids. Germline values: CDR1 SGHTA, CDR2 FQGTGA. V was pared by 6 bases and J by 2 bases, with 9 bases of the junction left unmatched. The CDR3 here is CASRLYQTGGNQPQHF. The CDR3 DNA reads TGTGCCAGCAGATTGTACCAGACAGGGGGCAATCAGCCCCAGCATTTT.

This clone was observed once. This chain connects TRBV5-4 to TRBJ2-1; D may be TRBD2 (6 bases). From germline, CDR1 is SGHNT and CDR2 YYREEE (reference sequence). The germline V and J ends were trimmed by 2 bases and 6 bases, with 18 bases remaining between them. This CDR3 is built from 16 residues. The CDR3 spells CASSLTGGVVGNEQFF. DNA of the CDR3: TGTGCCAGCAGCTTAACTGGCGGGGTAGTAGGCAATGAGCAGTTCTTC.

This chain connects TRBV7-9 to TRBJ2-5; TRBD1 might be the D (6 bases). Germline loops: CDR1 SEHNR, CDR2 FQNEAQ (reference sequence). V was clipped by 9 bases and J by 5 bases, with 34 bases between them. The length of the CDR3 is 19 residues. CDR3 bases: TGTGCCAGTACCCCCAAAGCCCACCAGTCTCAGGGGACGAGGGAGACCCAGTACTTC. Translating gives CASTPKAHQSQGTRETQYF.

CDR3 protein: CASSLGTTTYLQETQYF. In DNA form, the CDR3 reads TGTGCCAGCAGTTTAGGGACTACAACTTATCTCCAAGAGACCCAGTACTTC. This chain links TRBV28 with TRBJ2-5, with 7 bases identical to TRBD2. Germline assignment: CDR1 MDHEN and CDR2 SYDVKM. This CDR3 region has 17 residues. V dropped 2 bases and J dropped 1; count of bases not matched to a gene: 10.

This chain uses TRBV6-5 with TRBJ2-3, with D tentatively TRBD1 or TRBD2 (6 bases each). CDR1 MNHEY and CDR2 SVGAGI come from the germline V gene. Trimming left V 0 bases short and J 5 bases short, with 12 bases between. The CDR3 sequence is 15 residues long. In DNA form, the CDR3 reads TGTGCCAGCAGTTACTCGCCCGGGGGCATAGATACGCAGTATTTT. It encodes CASSYSPGGIDTQYF.

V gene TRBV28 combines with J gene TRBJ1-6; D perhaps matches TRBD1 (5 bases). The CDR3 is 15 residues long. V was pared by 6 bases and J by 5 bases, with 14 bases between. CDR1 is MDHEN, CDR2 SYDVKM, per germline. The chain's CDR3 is CASRELGGDNSPLHF. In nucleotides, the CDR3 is TGTGCCAGCAGGGAGCTTGGGGGGGATAATTCACCCCTCCACTTT.